The next 18 T cell receptor beta chains were all read from a single sample in a study of blood T cell repertoires in COVID-19. TCRdb's table, derived via immunoSEQ multiplex PCR, lists solely in-frame clones and lacks some. The table shows fewer than 250,000 clones, with 85% occurring only once. Sequencing input: peripheral blood. The receptors shown here come from a man aged 55 to 70 with COVID-19, enrolled during active disease.

The chain couples TRBV10-1 to TRBJ2-7, with unresolved D. Germline V gene data show CDR1 as WNHNN and CDR2 as SYGVQD (reference sequence). The V end was cut by 4 bases, the J end by 6 bases, with 16 bases between. This CDR3 spans 14 amino acids. The DNA for the CDR3 is TGCGCCAGCAGTGTGAGGCAAGGAGCCGGCGAGCAGTACTTC. Translating gives CASSVRQGAGEQYF.

CDR3 in amino acids: CASSEGTGRFQPQHF. The CDR3 bases are TGTGCCAGCAGCGAGGGGACAGGGAGATTTCAGCCCCAGCATTTT. V is TRBV7-9 and J is TRBJ1-5; TRBD1 aligns across 9 bases. This CDR3 is 15 amino acids long. Germline CDR1 SEHNR, CDR2 FQNEAQ (reference sequence). J lost 6 bases, V lost 5 bases, and 8 bases had no gene match.

V and J are TRBV5-1 and TRBJ2-3, with TRBD2 as a possible D gene (5 bases). Germline-derived CDR1 and CDR2 are SGHRS and YFSETQ. This CDR3 comprises 19 residues. V gave up 5 bases and J gave up 2 bases, with 27 bases separating them. This chain's CDR3 is CASRRSADQRPRTTDTQYF. DNA for the CDR3: TGCGCCAGCAGGCGTAGCGCGGACCAACGTCCACGAACCACAGATACGCAGTATTTT. Supplemented by reference TRBV5-1 and TRBJ2-3, the full variable domain reads KAGVTQTPRYLIKTRGQQVTLSCSPISGHRSVSWYQQTPGQGLQFLFEYFSETQRNKGNFPGRFSGRQFSNSRSEMNVSTLELGDSALYLCASRRSADQRPRTTDTQYFGPGTRLTVL.

The chain couples TRBV3-1 (or the pseudogene TRBV3-2) to TRBJ1-1; 10 positions match TRBD1. The CDR3 totals 14 residues. The germline V gene encodes CDR1 LGHDT and CDR2 YNNKEL (reference sequence). V lost 3 bases to trimming and J lost 5 bases; unmatched junction nucleotides: 3. The CDR3 nucleotides are TGTGCCAGCAGCCATGGGACAGGGGCTACTGAAGCTTTCTTT. As protein: CASSHGTGATEAFF.

The genes are TRBV7-2 and TRBJ2-2; TRBD2 might be the D (6 bases). CDR3 length equals 16 residues. Germline assignment: CDR1 SGHTA and CDR2 FQGNSA. V dropped 1 base and J dropped 0 bases, with 9 bases sitting between them. The CDR3 DNA reads as TGTGCCAGCAGCTTAGTAAGACTAGCGAACACCGGGGAGCTGTTTTTT. This sequence encodes CASSLVRLANTGELFF.

The V and J genes are TRBV6-6 and TRBJ1-3; D is unresolved. Between the trimmed V and J ends, which lost 5 bases and 4 bases, there was a span of 12 bases. The CDR3 covers 14 residues. CDR1 is MNHNY, CDR2 SVGAGI, per germline (reference sequence). The CDR3 DNA sequence: TGTGCCAGCAGTCTACAACGAACAGGAAACACCATATATTTT. This encodes CASSLQRTGNTIYF.

The chain carries TRBV18 and TRBJ1-1; 10 bases fit TRBD1. The V and J ends lost 3 bases and 6 bases, in that order; junction bases with no gene match: 7. Germline CDR1 is KGHSH and CDR2 is LQKENI. The CDR3 spans 15 residues. CDR3 amino acids: CASSPGQGSWAEAFF. In nucleotides, the CDR3 is TGTGCCAGCTCACCGGGACAGGGGAGTTGGGCTGAAGCTTTCTTT. The variable domain in full, completed from reference TRBV18 and TRBJ1-1, reads NAGVMQNPRHLVRRRGQEARLRCSPMKGHSHVYWYRQLPEEGLKFMVYLQKENIIDESGMPKERFSAEFPKEGPSILRIQQVVRGDSAAYFCASSPGQGSWAEAFFGQGTRLTVV.

The rearrangement joins TRBV2 to TRBJ1-6; a weak D match, TRBD1 (5 bases). This CDR3 contains 14 residues. The ends were cut back, 1 base at V and 10 bases at J, with 11 bases in the middle. The germline V gene encodes CDR1 SNHLY and CDR2 FYNNEI. Here the CDR3 DNA reads TGTGCCAGCAGTGAAGATAGCCGGGGGTCACCCCTCCACTTT. This encodes CASSEDSRGSPLHF.

The chain joins TRBV9 to TRBJ2-6; 9 bases line up with TRBD1. J gave up 6 bases and V 6 bases, and 4 bases lay outside the gene matches. The CDR3 is 14 residues long. Germline assignment: CDR1 SGDLS and CDR2 YYNGEE. CDR3 in DNA: TGTGCCAGCACTAGACAGGGGGAGGCCAACGTCCTGACTTTC. As protein: CASTRQGEANVLTF. The full variable domain, with the rest looked up from reference TRBV9 and TRBJ2-6, is DSGVTQTPKHLITATGQRVTLRCSPRSGDLSVYWYQQSLDQGLQFLIQYYNGEERAKGNILERFSAQQFPDLHSELNLSSLELGDSALYFCASTRQGEANVLTFGAGSRLTVL.

The rearrangement uses TRBV7-9 and TRBJ1-1; TRBD1 might be the D (5 bases). Germline V gene lookup returns CDR1 SEHNR and CDR2 FQNEAQ (reference sequence). The CDR3 totals 13 residues. V lost 7 bases, J lost 1 base, and 10 bases lay in between. CDR3 residues: CASTTQGNTEAFF. CDR3 DNA sequence: TGTGCCAGCACCACCCAGGGGAACACTGAAGCTTTCTTT. The full variable domain, its missing parts supplied by reference TRBV7-9 and TRBJ1-1, is DTGVSQNPRHKITKRGQNVTFRCDPISEHNRLYWYRQTLGQGPEFLTYFQNEAQLEKSRLLSDRFSAERPKGSFSTLEIQRTEQGDSAMYLCASTTQGNTEAFFGQGTRLTVV.

This clone has only a few counts. The gene calls are TRBV6-6 and TRBJ1-6; D uncertain. V was pared by 7 bases and J by 7 bases, with 11 bases between. The CDR3 runs to 13 residues. CDR1 and CDR2 (germline): MNHNY, SVGAGI (reference sequence). CDR3 residues: CASIEKANSPLHF. Here the CDR3 DNA reads TGTGCCAGCATCGAGAAAGCAAATTCACCCCTCCACTTT.

CDR3 amino acids: CASSAEGTIQNTQYF. Written as DNA, the CDR3 is TGTGCCAGCAGTGCTGAGGGCACCATTCAAAATACGCAGTATTTT. The chain recombines TRBV6-4 with TRBJ2-3; a possible D gene is TRBD2 (5 bases). V gave up 4 bases and J gave up 7 bases, with 18 bases separating them. The CDR3 length is 15 residues. Germline values: CDR1 MRHNA, CDR2 SNTAGT.

This clone was seen a single time. This sequence joins TRBV5-1 and TRBJ2-1; no clear D. Germline V gives CDR1 SGHRS, CDR2 YFSETQ. The CDR3 has 15 residues. Trimming removed 0 bases from V and 7 bases from J, with 14 bases in between. The CDR3 coding sequence is TGCGCCAGCAGCTTGGTGGGCCCGTCTAAAAATGAGCAGTTCTTC. Amino acid sequence: CASSLVGPSKNEQFF.

V and J are TRBV9 and TRBJ1-6; no reliable D call. Between the trimmed V and J ends, which lost 0 bases and 9 bases, there was a span of 4 bases. The CDR3 runs 12 residues. Germline CDR1 reads SGDLS; CDR2 reads YYNGEE. The CDR3 sequence: CASSVAGSPLHF. As DNA, the CDR3 is TGTGCCAGCAGCGTAGCAGGTTCACCCCTCCACTTT.

The gene calls are TRBV4-3 and TRBJ1-1, with D perhaps matching TRBD1 (5 bases). In germline, CDR1 is LGHNA, CDR2 YSLEER. The CDR3 has 14 residues. Trimming stripped 1 base from V and 2 bases from J, with 8 bases between. CDR3 region: CASSQGGPNTEAFF. The CDR3 DNA is TGCGCCAGCAGCCAAGGGGGCCCCAACACTGAAGCTTTCTTT.

V and J are TRBV15 and TRBJ2-2; 10 bases are a match to TRBD1. Per germline, CDR1 LNHNV and CDR2 YYDKDF (reference sequence). The V gene end was trimmed by 2 bases and the J gene end by 6 bases; junction bases not matched to a gene: 3. The CDR3 is 15 amino acids. The chain's CDR3 is CATSRIDRGPGELFF. CDR3 sequence (DNA): TGTGCCACCAGCAGAATCGACAGGGGGCCCGGGGAGCTGTTTTTT.

Here the CDR3 DNA reads TGTGCCAGCAGCTTGGTTCGCGGGGAGCTGTTTTTT. This encodes CASSLVRGELFF. The J gene is TRBJ2-2, the V gene TRBV5-8, with D unclear. Germline V gene data show CDR1 as SGHTS and CDR2 as YDEGEE. V dropped 0 bases and J dropped 7 bases, with 4 bases sitting between them. The CDR3 is 12 amino acids. Full variable domain (rest looked up from reference TRBV5-8 and TRBJ2-2): EAGVTQSPTHLIKTRGQQATLRCSPISGHTSVYWYQQALGLGLQFLLWYDEGEERNRGNFPPRFSGRQFPNYSSELNVNALELEDSALYLCASSLVRGELFFGEGSRLTVL.

This clone occurred a few times. The chain links TRBV28 to TRBJ2-7; 7 nucleotides line up with TRBD1. V dropped 2 bases and J dropped 2; count of bases not matched to a gene: 3. The germline CDR1 and CDR2 sequences are MDHEN and SYDVKM. The CDR3 is 14 amino acids. The CDR3: CASSLRGQTYEQYF. CDR3 coding DNA: TGTGCCAGCAGTTTAAGGGGGCAAACCTACGAGCAGTACTTC.